What follows are 10 T cell receptor beta chains derived from one specimen sequenced in a study of quantifying T cell responses using KT2 cells. Study-level background: TCR alpha and beta constant-region primers primed reverse transcription of RNA.

An oligo carrying a UMI was ligated to the cDNA 3' end. An equimolar mix of RC1.1 and RC1.2 primed the beta chain across TRBC1 and TRBC2. TCRdb processed the UMI-ligation and nested PCR reads anew with MiXCR; each CDR3 protein has one entry. The table has tens of thousands of distinct CDR3 sequences, approximately 13% seen once. The material sequenced was PBMCs spiked with cells of the T cell clone KT2. All receptors come from a human donor.

This clonotype has at least ten counts. This chain uses TRBV20-1 with TRBJ2-3, with D unresolved. Germline loops: CDR1 DFQATT, CDR2 SNEGSKA (reference sequence). The CDR3 is 12 amino acids. Trimming removed 5 bases at V and 5 bases at J, with 11 bases between. The CDR3 DNA follows: TGCAGTGCTTGGCAGAACGGAGATACGCAGTATTTT. This codes for CSAWQNGDTQYF.

This clonotype appeared many times. The V gene is TRBV15, the J gene TRBJ2-4; 8 bases line up with TRBD2. The germline CDR1 and CDR2 sequences are LNHNV and YYDKDF (reference sequence). The CDR3 length is 16 residues. Trimming cost V 4 bases and J 2 bases; bases outside gene matches: 7. Here the CDR3 reads CATSKRGTSSKNIQYF. As DNA, the CDR3 is TGTGCCACCAGCAAGCGGGGGACTTCGTCCAAAAACATTCAGTACTTC. Combining the CDR3 with reference TRBV15 and TRBJ2-4 gives the whole variable domain DAMVIQNPRYQVTQFGKPVTLSCSQTLNHNVMYWYQQKSSQAPKLLFHYYDKDFNNEADTPDNFQSRRPNTSFCFLDIRSPGLGDTAMYLCATSKRGTSSKNIQYFGAGTRLSVL.

This clonotype was seen at least ten times. This chain uses TRBV7-6 with TRBJ1-2; unclear D gene. Looked up from germline, CDR1 is SGHVS and CDR2 is FNYEAQ. Trimming took off 5 bases at V and 4 bases at J, with 11 bases between the two ends. The CDR3 consists of 13 residues. The CDR3 nucleotides read TGTGCCAGCAGCCCAACGGGGAGCTATGGCTACACCTTC. Residues: CASSPTGSYGYTF.

There are a few counts of this clonotype. The J gene is TRBJ2-2, the V gene TRBV14, with TRBD1 identical over 7 bases. The germline CDR1 and CDR2 sequences are SGHDN and FVKESK. Germline trimming cut 4 bases from V and 4 bases from J; bases unmatched to any gene: 3. The CDR3 is 14 residues long. CDR3 amino acids: CASSRQGITGELFF. CDR3 in DNA: TGTGCCAGCAGCCGACAGGGAATCACCGGGGAGCTGTTTTTT.

In its sample, this clonotype was seen a few times. V usage is TRBV15 and J usage is TRBJ1-1; TRBD1 might be the D (5 bases). CDR1 and CDR2 from the germline V gene are LNHNV and YYDKDF (reference sequence). The V gene lost 3 bases and the J gene lost 5 bases, with 19 bases spanning the gap. CDR3 length: 16 residues. CDR3 sequence (DNA): TGTGCCACCAGCAGGGGGGATCGACAGTGGGGGACTGAAGCTTTCTTT. Protein: CATSRGDRQWGTEAFF. Full variable domain (missing parts from reference TRBV15 and TRBJ1-1): DAMVIQNPRYQVTQFGKPVTLSCSQTLNHNVMYWYQQKSSQAPKLLFHYYDKDFNNEADTPDNFQSRRPNTSFCFLDIRSPGLGDTAMYLCATSRGDRQWGTEAFFGQGTRLTVV.

This clonotype was detected a few times. The rearrangement joins TRBV6-6 to TRBJ1-5, with unresolved D. CDR1 and CDR2 from the germline V gene are MNHNY and SVGAGI (reference sequence). V dropped 3 bases and J dropped 1 base, with 28 bases sitting between them. The CDR3 extends over 21 amino acids. The CDR3 bases are TGTGCCAGCAGTTATCTTAACCGGGATCAAGACATCAGGAAAAGCAATCAGCCCCAGCATTTT. Translating gives CASSYLNRDQDIRKSNQPQHF.

This clonotype occurred a few times. The CDR3 reads CASSRYTGELFF. CDR3 bases: TGTGCCAGCAGCCGTTACACCGGGGAGCTGTTTTTT. The chain combines TRBV5-6 with TRBJ2-2; D not resolved. This CDR3 contains 12 residues. Trimming shortened V by 4 bases and J by 3 bases, and 4 bases separated the two germline ends. The germline gives CDR1 SGHDT, CDR2 YYEEEE.

This clonotype turned up a few times. The chain is built from TRBV14 and TRBJ1-2; D remains ambiguous. This CDR3 has 14 amino acids. V was clipped by 0 bases and J by 5 bases, with 10 bases between them. Germline CDR1 and CDR2: SGHDN and FVKESK. CDR3 protein: CASSQDPDPYGYTF. In DNA form, the CDR3 reads TGTGCCAGCAGCCAAGACCCGGATCCATATGGCTACACCTTC.

This clonotype occurred many times. Here the CDR3 DNA reads TGCAGTGCTAGAGCCCCGGGGGACCCCTATGGCTACACCTTC. Translated, it gives CSARAPGDPYGYTF. The chain carries TRBV20-1 and TRBJ1-2; D is possibly TRBD1 (5 bases). V lost 1 base, J lost 4 bases, and 13 bases lay in between. The CDR3 runs 14 residues. Germline V gene sequence: CDR1 DFQATT, CDR2 SNEGSKA (reference sequence).

This clonotype turned up a few times. The rearrangement uses TRBV11-2 and TRBJ2-5; D call uncertain. The CDR3 is 11 amino acids. V lost 3 bases, J lost 5 bases, and 4 bases lay in between. CDR1 and CDR2 (germline): SGHAT, FQNNGV. The CDR3 DNA reads as TGTGCCAGCAGCTTTACGGAGACCCAGTACTTC. It yields the protein CASSFTETQYF. Full variable domain (outside the CDR3, taken from reference TRBV11-2 and TRBJ2-5): EAGVAQSPRYKIIEKRQSVAFWCNPISGHATLYWYQQILGQGPKLLIQFQNNGVVDDSQLPKDRFSAERLKGVDSTLKIQPAKLEDSAVYLCASSFTETQYFGPGTRLLVL.